Below, 30 T cell receptor beta chains from the same sample are listed, as sequenced in a study of identical twins. Each CDR3 protein gets one entry after TCRdb re-called the 5' RACE reads with MiXCR. Counted here are 550,000 to 800,000 distinct CDR3 sequences, under 8.5% occurring once; the ten biggest clones make up over 1.5%. The sample also formed part of further work on yellow fever vaccine responses in identical twins.

The sequenced sample consisted of PBMCs. All receptors come from a woman aged 18-30 years in good health.

This clonotype was counted ten times or more. The J gene is TRBJ2-3, the V gene TRBV14, with D unclear. The CDR3 totals 13 residues. The V end lost 1 base, the J end lost 4 bases, and 6 bases lay between the germline ends. The germline V gene encodes CDR1 SGHDN and CDR2 FVKESK. The CDR3 sequence is CASSQVSADTQYF. The DNA for the CDR3 is TGTGCCAGCAGCCAAGTGAGCGCAGATACGCAGTATTTT.

V gene TRBV24-1 combines with J gene TRBJ2-5, with a possible D match to TRBD2 (5 bases). This CDR3 spans 14 amino acids. CDR1 and CDR2 (germline): KGHDR, SFDVKD. Trimming left V 6 bases short and J 1 base short, with 11 bases between. In DNA form, the CDR3 reads TGTGCCACCAGTTCGTCCGAGGGCCAAGAGACCCAGTACTTC. It translates to CATSSSEGQETQYF.

As DNA, the CDR3 is TGTGCCAGCAGATTGGACAAGAACACCGGGGAGCTGTTTTTT. Amino acids: CASRLDKNTGELFF. This chain connects TRBV2 to TRBJ2-2, with D perhaps TRBD1 (5 bases). The V and J ends lost 6 bases and 1 base respectively, with 9 bases between them. The germline V gene encodes CDR1 SNHLY and CDR2 FYNNEI. The CDR3 extends over 14 amino acids. Combining the CDR3 with reference TRBV2 and TRBJ2-2 gives the whole variable domain EPEVTQTPSHQVTQMGQEVILRCVPISNHLYFYWYRQILGQKVEFLVSFYNNEISEKSEIFDDQFSVERPDGSNFTLKIRSTKLEDSAMYFCASRLDKNTGELFFGEGSRLTVL.

The table lists this clonotype with many counts. This chain uses TRBV3-1 with TRBJ2-3; TRBD2 is a possible D gene (5 bases). CDR3 size: 15 residues. The V gene's germline CDR1 is LGHDT and CDR2 YNNKEL (reference sequence). V lost 5 bases and J 0 bases, leaving 12 bases between the germline ends. In DNA form, the CDR3 reads TGTGCCAGCAGCGATACAGAGCGGAGCACAGATACGCAGTATTTT. The encoded protein is CASSDTERSTDTQYF.

The V gene is TRBV6-1, the J gene TRBJ1-1, with a tentative D call TRBD1 (6 bases). Germline V CDR1 and CDR2: MNHNS, SASEGT. Trimming removed 2 bases from V and 10 bases from J, with 11 bases in between. The CDR3 runs 12 residues. The CDR3 region is CASSEPGGRAFF. CDR3 bases: TGTGCCAGCAGTGAACCTGGGGGCAGAGCTTTCTTT.

This clonotype was seen only a few times. The chain links TRBV15 to TRBJ2-6; TRBD1 matches at 9 bases. CDR3 size: 16 residues. The V segment lost 8 bases and the J segment 1 base; nucleotides outside the gene matches: 6. The germline V gene has CDR1 LNHNV and CDR2 YYDKDF (reference sequence). The chain's CDR3 is CATEGQGRSGANVLTF. CDR3 bases: TGTGCCACCGAGGGACAGGGAAGGTCTGGGGCCAACGTCCTGACTTTC.

This clonotype occurred many times. The rearrangement uses TRBV29-1 and TRBJ2-1; D could derive from TRBD1 or TRBD2 (5 bases each). The CDR3 loop spans 11 amino acids. The V and J ends lost 4 bases and 6 bases respectively, with 7 bases between them. In germline, CDR1 is SQVTM, CDR2 ANQGSEA. In DNA, the CDR3 is TGCAGCGTTGTGAGGGGCAATGAGCAGTTCTTC. Amino acid sequence: CSVVRGNEQFF.

There are many counts of this clonotype. The chain joins TRBV7-2 to TRBJ2-7; no clear D. The CDR3 extends over 14 amino acids. V was clipped by 0 bases and J by 1 base, with 7 bases between them. The V gene's germline CDR1 is SGHTA and CDR2 FQGNSA. The chain's CDR3 is CASSLAVVSYEQYF. The CDR3, as DNA: TGTGCCAGCAGCTTAGCGGTGGTGTCCTACGAGCAGTACTTC.

CDR3 sequence reads: CALGSGGQRNEQFF. The CDR3 nucleotides are TGTGCCCTCGGCTCGGGAGGGCAGAGAAATGAGCAGTTCTTC. The J gene is TRBJ2-1, the V gene TRBV10-3, with TRBD2 identical over 8 bases. The ends lost 11 bases at V and 7 bases at J; junction bases unmatched: 13. CDR1 ENHRY and CDR2 SYGVKD come from the germline V gene. This CDR3 is built from 14 residues.

This clonotype came up many times. The rearrangement links TRBV12-3 or TRBV12-4 to TRBJ2-1; a weak D match, TRBD2 (6 bases). The CDR3 totals 16 residues. V was trimmed by 3 bases and J by 6 bases, leaving 18 bases between them. The CDR3 loop reads CASSFFLGGVLNEQFF. The CDR3 DNA is TGTGCCAGCAGTTTTTTTCTGGGCGGGGTTCTCAATGAGCAGTTCTTC.

The J gene is TRBJ2-1, the V gene TRBV5-5, with 10 bases matching TRBD2. There are 15 residues in the CDR3. Germline V gene lookup returns CDR1 SGHKS and CDR2 YYEKEE (reference sequence). V dropped 4 bases and J dropped 5; count of bases not matched to a gene: 6. The CDR3 loop reads CASSPGTSDNNEQFF. CDR3 in DNA: TGTGCCAGCAGCCCCGGGACTAGCGATAACAATGAGCAGTTCTTC.

This clonotype was found a few times. V gene TRBV11-1 combines with J gene TRBJ2-1; 11 bases match TRBD2. The CDR3 totals 17 residues. V gave up 2 bases and J gave up 6 bases; unmatched junction bases: 9. From germline, CDR1 is SGHAT and CDR2 FQDESV (reference sequence). DNA of the CDR3: TGTGCCAGCAGCTTAAGCCTCCTAGCGGGGGGCCGCAATGAGCAGTTCTTC. It yields the protein CASSLSLLAGGRNEQFF.

This clonotype has a count of ten or more. This chain joins TRBV12-3 or TRBV12-4 and TRBJ2-7; no definite D call. The V end was cut by 6 bases, the J end by 4 bases, with 10 bases between. The CDR3 has 12 residues. The CDR3 reads CASSPQRYEQYF. DNA for the CDR3: TGTGCCAGCAGCCCACAGCGATACGAGCAGTACTTC.

This sequence joins TRBV12-3 or TRBV12-4 and TRBJ2-1; D is ambiguous. The CDR3 is 16 residues long. Trimming shortened V by 3 bases and J by 3 bases, and 15 bases separated the two germline ends. The CDR3 DNA is TGTGCCAGCAGTTTGGACCCCACCCCTTTCTACAATGAGCAGTTCTTC. Its translation: CASSLDPTPFYNEQFF.

This clonotype was recorded a few times. The gene calls are TRBV7-8 and TRBJ2-6; D is undetermined. In germline, CDR1 is SGHVS, CDR2 FQNEAQ. The V gene lost 2 bases and the J gene lost 4 bases, with 12 bases spanning the gap. The CDR3 runs to 16 residues. The CDR3 region is CASSLRYLPGANVLTF. DNA for the CDR3: TGTGCCAGCAGCTTACGGTACCTCCCAGGGGCCAACGTCCTGACTTTC.

This clonotype was found a few times. J is TRBJ1-3 and V is TRBV18, with a tentative D call TRBD1 (5 bases). Between the trimmed V and J ends, which lost 0 bases and 2 bases, there was a span of 11 bases. The CDR3 is 16 amino acids. Germline V gene lookup returns CDR1 KGHSH and CDR2 LQKENI. CDR3 loop: CASSPPVGAAGNTIYF. CDR3 nucleotide sequence: TGTGCCAGCTCACCACCGGTTGGGGCTGCTGGAAACACCATATATTTT.

This clonotype was seen a few times. The chain joins TRBV10-2 to TRBJ2-1, with 7 bases identical to TRBD2. The V gene end was trimmed by 0 bases and the J gene end by 7 bases; junction bases not matched to a gene: 12. The CDR3 spans 17 residues. Germline CDR1 reads WSHSY; CDR2 reads SAAADI. The CDR3 sequence: CASSESLWLADGNEQFF. In nucleotides, the CDR3 is TGCGCCAGCAGTGAGTCGTTGTGGCTAGCGGACGGGAATGAGCAGTTCTTC.

The genes are TRBV7-3 and TRBJ2-3, with D maybe TRBD1 (5 bases). V was cut by 1 base and J by 2 bases, with 10 bases left in between. The CDR3 extends over 15 amino acids. Germline-derived CDR1 and CDR2 are SGHTA and FQGTGA. Here the CDR3 reads CASSLKGRYTDTQYF. The CDR3 coding sequence is TGTGCCAGCAGCTTAAAGGGGCGGTACACAGATACGCAGTATTTT.

This clonotype was found many times. The V call is TRBV29-1, the J call TRBJ2-1, with TRBD2 matching 7 bases. Germline trimming cut 3 bases from V and 6 bases from J; bases unmatched to any gene: 8. The CDR3 loop spans 14 amino acids. CDR1 is SQVTM, CDR2 ANQGSEA, per germline. CDR3 sequence: CSVDGLVLGNEQFF. In DNA, the CDR3 is TGCAGCGTTGACGGACTAGTTTTGGGCAATGAGCAGTTCTTC.

This clonotype was counted a few times. The chain links TRBV11-2 to TRBJ2-5; D perhaps matches TRBD1 (6 bases). Trimming took 4 bases from V and 1 from J, leaving 13 bases between them. The CDR3 is 15 amino acids. Germline V gives CDR1 SGHAT, CDR2 FQNNGV. CDR3 amino acids: CASSSAGEPQETQYF. DNA for the CDR3: TGTGCCAGCAGCTCCGCAGGGGAGCCCCAAGAGACCCAGTACTTC.

The CDR3 loop is CASSFRLAAVEQFF. CDR3 DNA sequence: TGTGCCAGCAGCTTCCGACTAGCGGCCGTTGAGCAGTTCTTC. The chain has TRBV7-2 and TRBJ2-1, with 9 bases lining up with TRBD2. The CDR3 length is 14 residues. With V trimmed by 3 bases and J by 9 bases, 6 bases remained unmatched. Germline V gene sequence: CDR1 SGHTA, CDR2 FQGNSA.

This clonotype was counted many times. The chain employs TRBV14 and TRBJ1-6; D is unresolved. With 3 bases removed from V and 5 bases from J, the gap between germline ends came to 2 bases. There are 12 residues in the CDR3. Germline CDR1 and CDR2: SGHDN and FVKESK. CDR3 region: CASSQDNSPLHF. The CDR3 region has the DNA TGTGCCAGCAGCCAGGATAATTCACCCCTCCACTTT.

This clonotype was counted a few times. The chain links TRBV27 to TRBJ2-3; 8 bases agree with TRBD2. CDR1 is MNHEY and CDR2 is SMNVEV in the germline V gene (reference sequence). The CDR3 is made up of 15 amino acids. V lost 5 bases to trimming and J lost 6 bases; unmatched junction nucleotides: 10. In DNA, the CDR3 is TGTGCCAGCAGTCTGGGTAGCGGGGTTCAGGATACGCAGTATTTT. Residues: CASSLGSGVQDTQYF.

V and J are TRBV7-3 and TRBJ2-7; TRBD2 matches at 7 bases. Trimming cost V 5 bases and J 4 bases; bases outside gene matches: 5. Germline assignment: CDR1 SGHTA and CDR2 FQGTGA. CDR3 length equals 13 residues. CDR3 nucleotide sequence: TGTGCCAGCAGCCGTGCTAGCGGTTACGAGCAGTACTTC. Its translation is CASSRASGYEQYF.

This clonotype was seen many times. The gene calls are TRBV12-3 or TRBV12-4 and TRBJ1-4; D is perhaps TRBD1 (6 bases). The CDR3 is 15 amino acids. Trimming stripped 5 bases from V and 6 bases from J, with 16 bases between. Written as DNA, the CDR3 is TGTGCCAGCAGTAACAGGGACACCCGGGATGAAAAACTGTTTTTT. Its translation: CASSNRDTRDEKLFF.

This clonotype has at least ten counts. The chain uses TRBV10-3 and TRBJ1-4, with unresolved D. V was shortened by 9 bases and J by 8 bases, with 19 bases between the two germline ends. The CDR3 consists of 14 residues. Germline CDR1 reads ENHRY; CDR2 reads SYGVKD. Here the CDR3 DNA reads TGTGCCATTAGAGCGGAGACTGGATGGGAAAAACTGTTTTTT. Encoded protein: CAIRAETGWEKLFF.

This chain links TRBV11-3 with TRBJ2-7; 9 nucleotides line up with TRBD2. Germline CDR1 and CDR2: SGHNT and YENEEA. Trimming at V came to 3 bases and at J to 2 bases, leaving 2 bases not matched to a gene. This CDR3 comprises 14 residues. The CDR3 sequence: CASSFRTSAYEQYF. The CDR3 nucleotides read TGTGCCAGCAGCTTCCGGACTAGCGCCTACGAGCAGTACTTC.

The V gene is TRBV27, the J gene TRBJ2-5, with TRBD2 identical over 12 bases. The CDR3 loop spans 16 amino acids. CDR1 and CDR2 (germline): MNHEY, SMNVEV (reference sequence). V was pared by 7 bases and J by 1 base, with 7 bases of the junction left unmatched. The CDR3 DNA reads as TGTGCCAGCAAGCGGCTAGCGGGGGGGATCCAAGAGACCCAGTACTTC. Translation gives CASKRLAGGIQETQYF.

V is TRBV9 and J is TRBJ2-7; D possibly corresponds to TRBD2 (5 bases). The V and J ends lost 3 bases and 6 bases respectively, with 16 bases between them. CDR1 and CDR2 (germline): SGDLS, YYNGEE. This CDR3 has 14 amino acids. The CDR3 coding sequence is TGTGCCAGCAGCGCTGGCGGCCCTAGCAGCGAGCAGTACTTC. Amino acids: CASSAGGPSSEQYF.

Here the CDR3 reads CAIRRRGEGANVLTF. The DNA for the CDR3 is TGTGCCATCCGGCGACGGGGCGAAGGGGCCAACGTCCTGACTTTC. The genes are TRBV12-3 or TRBV12-4 and TRBJ2-6, with D perhaps assigned TRBD1 or TRBD2 (5 bases each). V lost 10 bases, J lost 4 bases, and 17 bases lay in between. CDR3 length equals 15 residues.